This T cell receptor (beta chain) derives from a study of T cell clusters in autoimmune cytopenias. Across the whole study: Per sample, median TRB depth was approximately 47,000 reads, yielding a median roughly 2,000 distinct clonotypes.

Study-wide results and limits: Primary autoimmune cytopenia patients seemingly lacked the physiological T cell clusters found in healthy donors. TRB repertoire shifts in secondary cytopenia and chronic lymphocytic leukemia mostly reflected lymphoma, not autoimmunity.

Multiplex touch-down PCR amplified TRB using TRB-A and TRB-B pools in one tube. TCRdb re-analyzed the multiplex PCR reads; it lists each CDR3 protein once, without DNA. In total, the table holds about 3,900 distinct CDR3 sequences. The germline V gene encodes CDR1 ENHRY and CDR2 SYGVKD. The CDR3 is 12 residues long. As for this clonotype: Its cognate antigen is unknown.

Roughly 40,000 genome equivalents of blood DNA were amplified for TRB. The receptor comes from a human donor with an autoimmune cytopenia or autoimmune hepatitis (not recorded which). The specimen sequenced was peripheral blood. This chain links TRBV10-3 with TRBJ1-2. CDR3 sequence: CAIRRSNYGYTF.